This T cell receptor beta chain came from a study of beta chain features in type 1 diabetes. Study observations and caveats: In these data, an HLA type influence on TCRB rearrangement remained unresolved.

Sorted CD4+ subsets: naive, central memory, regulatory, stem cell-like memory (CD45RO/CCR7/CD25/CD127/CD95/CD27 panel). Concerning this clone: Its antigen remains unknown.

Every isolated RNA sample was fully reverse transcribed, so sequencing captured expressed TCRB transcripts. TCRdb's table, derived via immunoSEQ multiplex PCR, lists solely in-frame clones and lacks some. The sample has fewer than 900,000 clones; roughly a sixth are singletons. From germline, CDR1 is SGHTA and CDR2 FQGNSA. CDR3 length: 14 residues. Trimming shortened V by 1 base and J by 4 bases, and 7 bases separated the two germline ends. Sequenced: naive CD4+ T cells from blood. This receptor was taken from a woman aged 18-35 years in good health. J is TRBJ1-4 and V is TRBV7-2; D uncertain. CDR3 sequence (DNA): TGTGCCAGCAGCTTAGACAGATATAATGAAAAACTGTTTTTT. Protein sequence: CASSLDRYNEKLFF.